These 10 T cell receptor beta chains share one sample of origin, sequenced in a study of shared clonotypes between healthy human individuals. Naivety among CD8 cells was defined by CD45RO negativity and positive CCR7 selection, thereby excluding terminally differentiated effector memory CD45RA+ cells. Profiling relied on immunoSEQ multiplex PCR, and the TCRdb table lists in-frame clones only, not all of them. The profile shows about 2 million clones, about 94% of them singletons. The sample taken for sequencing was naive CD8+ T cells sorted from blood. These receptors all stem from a man between 18 and 29 years old in good health.

In nucleotides, the CDR3 is TGTGCCAGCAGGGACCCCGGGGTTACCGAAAAACTGTTTTTT. Protein: CASRDPGVTEKLFF. This chain joins TRBV28 and TRBJ1-4; D gene ambiguous. Trimming removed 6 bases from V and 8 bases from J, with 16 bases in between. Per the germline V gene, CDR1 is MDHEN and CDR2 is SYDVKM. This CDR3 has 14 residues.

This clone was recorded once. For the CDR3, the DNA is TGTGCCAGCAGTACCCTGACAGGGCCCGGGGGCACCATATATTTT. Protein product: CASSTLTGPGGTIYF. The chain has TRBV27 and TRBJ1-3; 7 bases are a match to TRBD1. V dropped 5 bases and J dropped 9; count of bases not matched to a gene: 13. This CDR3 contains 15 residues. Looked up from germline, CDR1 is MNHEY and CDR2 is SMNVEV (reference sequence).

Remarks on this clone: Other nucleotide sequences in the sample specify the same CDR3. The V call is TRBV5-1, the J call TRBJ2-7; D may be TRBD1 (5 bases). In germline, CDR1 is SGHRS, CDR2 YFSETQ. The length of the CDR3 is 13 residues. The V and J ends lost 0 bases and 3 bases respectively, with 7 bases between them. CDR3 region: CASSLVQGYEQYF. In nucleotides, the CDR3 is TGCGCCAGCAGCTTGGTCCAGGGCTACGAGCAGTACTTC.

The J gene is TRBJ2-1, the V gene TRBV5-1; 8 bases are shared with TRBD2. CDR1 is SGHRS and CDR2 is YFSETQ in the germline V gene. Germline trimming cut 4 bases from V and 3 bases from J; bases unmatched to any gene: 9. CDR3 length: 16 amino acids. CDR3 amino acids: CASSPGTSAVYNEQFF. In nucleotides, the CDR3 is TGCGCCAGCAGCCCCGGGACTAGTGCCGTCTACAATGAGCAGTTCTTC. Based on the CDR3 plus reference TRBV5-1 and TRBJ2-1, the full variable domain is KAGVTQTPRYLIKTRGQQVTLSCSPISGHRSVSWYQQTPGQGLQFLFEYFSETQRNKGNFPGRFSGRQFSNSRSEMNVSTLELGDSALYLCASSPGTSAVYNEQFFGPGTRLTVL.

The chain uses TRBV11-2 and TRBJ1-2; D is uncertain. Germline V gives CDR1 SGHAT, CDR2 FQNNGV. Trimming stripped 0 bases from V and 7 bases from J, with 6 bases between. The CDR3 length is 12 residues. The DNA of the CDR3 is TGTGCCAGCAGCTTAGAGGAGGCTGGCTACACCTTC. Protein: CASSLEEAGYTF.

This chain uses TRBV10-3 with TRBJ1-2; D uncertain. Germline V gene lookup returns CDR1 ENHRY and CDR2 SYGVKD. This CDR3 has 14 residues. With 2 bases removed from V and 6 bases from J, the gap between germline ends came to 13 bases. The CDR3 DNA reads TGTGCCATCAGTGAGCTACTGGGTAGGAATGGCTACACCTTC. It codes for CAISELLGRNGYTF.

The chain links TRBV28 to TRBJ2-1; D possibly corresponds to TRBD2 (6 bases). This CDR3 is built from 15 residues. The germline V and J ends were trimmed by 5 bases and 6 bases, with 17 bases remaining between them. Germline V gives CDR1 MDHEN, CDR2 SYDVKM. The CDR3 nucleotides are TGTGCCAGCAGTCCCCGGCGGGGCCTCCCCAATGAGCAGTTCTTC. Protein: CASSPRRGLPNEQFF.

The CDR3 reads CASSQPGDEQYF. The CDR3 DNA is TGCGCCAGCAGCCAACCGGGGGACGAGCAGTACTTC. J is TRBJ2-7 and V is TRBV4-1; a weak D match, TRBD2 (6 bases). Germline-derived CDR1 and CDR2 are MGHRA and YSYEKL. V dropped 2 bases and J dropped 5 bases, with 7 bases sitting between them. The CDR3 spans 12 residues.

The genes are TRBV4-1 and TRBJ1-1, with a possible D match to TRBD1 (5 bases). This CDR3 has 14 residues. V lost 5 bases and J 2 bases, leaving 12 bases between the germline ends. CDR1 is MGHRA, CDR2 YSYEKL, per germline. For the CDR3, the DNA is TGCGCCAGCAGCGTCGGGACGGACAACACTGAAGCTTTCTTT. This translates into CASSVGTDNTEAFF.

This CDR3 reads CASSPERPGVAAFF. The CDR3 nucleotides are TGTGCCAGCAGCCCCGAACGACCGGGAGTGGCTGCTTTCTTT. The chain employs TRBV7-8 and TRBJ1-1, with D hard to call. Trimming took 5 bases from V and 11 from J, leaving 21 bases between them. This CDR3 has 14 residues. Germline V CDR1 and CDR2: SGHVS, FQNEAQ.